Below, 27 T cell receptor beta chains from the same sample are listed, as sequenced in a study of T-cell memory formation after mild COVID-19. TCRdb passed the 5' RACE reads through MiXCR, listing each CDR3 protein once. The table lists 450,000 to 700,000 distinct CDR3 sequences, about 20% of them singletons. Material for sequencing was PBMCs or a T cell subset sorted from them (not recorded which). Receptors originate from an adult woman who had mild COVID-19 (a few samples of this study predate the infection). Cell type and time point are not known.

This chain uses TRBV5-1 with TRBJ2-2; 12 bases are shared with TRBD2. The germline CDR1 and CDR2 sequences are SGHRS and YFSETQ. V trimming: 4 bases; J trimming: 7 bases; junction bases outside the gene matches: 5. The CDR3 has 15 amino acids. The CDR3 protein is CASSLTSGSGGELFF. The DNA of the CDR3 is TGCGCCAGCAGCCTGACTAGCGGGAGTGGCGGGGAGCTGTTTTTT.

The chain carries TRBV7-2 and TRBJ2-1, with D uncertain. The germline V and J ends were trimmed by 4 bases and 6 bases, with 10 bases remaining between them. Germline V gene lookup returns CDR1 SGHTA and CDR2 FQGNSA. The CDR3 spans 13 residues. The CDR3 reads CASSSEVGNEQFF. CDR3 coding DNA: TGTGCCAGCAGCTCTGAAGTGGGCAATGAGCAGTTCTTC.

This clonotype has only a few counts. The chain carries TRBV12-3 or TRBV12-4 and TRBJ2-7; D possibly matches TRBD1 or TRBD2 (5 bases each). V lost 1 base and J 5 bases, leaving 12 bases between the germline ends. The CDR3 consists of 14 residues. The CDR3 is CASSLGGGIDEQYF. Here the CDR3 DNA reads TGTGCCAGCAGTTTAGGTGGGGGAATCGACGAGCAGTACTTC.

This clonotype turned up a few times. This chain joins TRBV5-1 and TRBJ1-5; D uncertain. V was trimmed by 0 bases and J by 9 bases, leaving 10 bases between them. Germline values: CDR1 SGHRS, CDR2 YFSETQ. CDR3 length: 13 residues. The CDR3 spells CASSLEAGWPQHF. In nucleotides, the CDR3 is TGCGCCAGCAGCTTGGAGGCCGGCTGGCCCCAGCATTTT.

This clonotype turned up a few times. V gene TRBV30 combines with J gene TRBJ1-4; D may be TRBD1 (6 bases). Per the germline V gene, CDR1 is GTSNPN and CDR2 is SVGIG (reference sequence). The CDR3 consists of 17 residues. The V and J ends lost 2 bases and 8 bases respectively, with 24 bases between them. The CDR3 region has the DNA TGTGCCTGGAGTTGCGAGGGGCTTGGGGGCGATAGCGAAAAACTGTTTTTT. Its protein product is CAWSCEGLGGDSEKLFF.

The rearrangement uses TRBV9 and TRBJ2-3; D assignment may be TRBD1 or TRBD2 (5 bases each). CDR1 SGDLS and CDR2 YYNGEE come from the germline V gene. CDR3 length: 15 residues. V was pared by 3 bases and J by 3 bases, with 14 bases between. In DNA, the CDR3 is TGTGCCAGCAGCGCCCGGGACGGACTGACAGATACGCAGTATTTT. The encoded protein is CASSARDGLTDTQYF.

This clonotype appeared a few times. This chain uses TRBV7-2 with TRBJ2-7, with D possibly TRBD2 on 6 matching bases. Trimming stripped 6 bases from V and 0 bases from J, with 12 bases between. The CDR3 spans 14 residues. The V gene's germline CDR1 is SGHTA and CDR2 FQGNSA. Written as DNA, the CDR3 is TGTGCCAGCAGGCCTGGGGGGAGCTCCTACGAGCAGTACTTC. This encodes CASRPGGSSYEQYF.

The chain has TRBV11-2 and TRBJ2-1, with a weak D call TRBD2 (6 bases). CDR1 and CDR2 from the germline V gene are SGHAT and FQNNGV. V was clipped by 4 bases and J by 3 bases, with 16 bases between them. The CDR3 length is 16 residues. The CDR3 sequence is CASSSVVAEHYNEQFF. DNA for the CDR3: TGTGCCAGCAGCTCCGTAGTAGCGGAACACTACAATGAGCAGTTCTTC. The entire variable domain, with the rest obtained from reference TRBV11-2 and TRBJ2-1, is as follows: EAGVAQSPRYKIIEKRQSVAFWCNPISGHATLYWYQQILGQGPKLLIQFQNNGVVDDSQLPKDRFSAERLKGVDSTLKIQPAKLEDSAVYLCASSSVVAEHYNEQFFGPGTRLTVL.

A remark on this clonotype: An end of the junction does not agree with germline; a read error may underlie this. The rearrangement joins TRBV12-3 or TRBV12-4 to TRBJ1-1; D is uncertain. CDR3 length: 12 amino acids. This chain's CDR3 is CASTLAVTEAFF. Written as DNA, the CDR3 is TGTGCCAGCACTTTAGCGGTGACTGAAGCTTTCTTT.

J is TRBJ1-1 and V is TRBV27; D is ambiguous. Germline loops: CDR1 MNHEY, CDR2 SMNVEV (reference sequence). V lost 6 bases to trimming and J lost 3 bases, with 14 bases between them. CDR3 length equals 14 residues. The CDR3 region is CASSRGILYTEAFF. The CDR3 bases are TGTGCCAGCAGCCGCGGAATACTATACACTGAAGCTTTCTTT.

This chain links TRBV12-3 or TRBV12-4 with TRBJ2-1; 13 nucleotides agree with TRBD2. The CDR3 contains 17 residues. After removal of 2 bases from V and 5 bases from J, the junction contained 6 bases not matched to a gene. CDR3 in DNA: TGTGCCAGCAGTTTATTTGCCGGGACTAGCGGGGACAATGAGCAGTTCTTC. It yields the protein CASSLFAGTSGDNEQFF.

This sequence joins TRBV5-1 and TRBJ2-1; TRBD2 matches 7 bases. Germline lookup yields CDR1 SGHRS and CDR2 YFSETQ. This CDR3 region has 16 residues. V trimming: 0 bases; J trimming: 4 bases; junction bases outside the gene matches: 7. The CDR3 here is CASSLDAGELYNEQFF. The CDR3 DNA is TGCGCCAGCAGCTTGGACGCGGGGGAGCTTTACAATGAGCAGTTCTTC.

The CDR3 here is CASNRGGSTDTQYF. The DNA of the CDR3 is TGTGCCAGCAATCGGGGGGGCAGCACAGATACGCAGTATTTT. The gene calls are TRBV9 and TRBJ2-3; 8 bases align to TRBD2. This CDR3 comprises 14 residues. Germline trimming cut 6 bases from V and 0 bases from J; bases unmatched to any gene: 3. Germline V gene sequence: CDR1 SGDLS, CDR2 YYNGEE. The whole variable domain, filled in from reference TRBV9 and TRBJ2-3, reads DSGVTQTPKHLITATGQRVTLRCSPRSGDLSVYWYQQSLDQGLQFLIQYYNGEERAKGNILERFSAQQFPDLHSELNLSSLELGDSALYFCASNRGGSTDTQYFGPGTRLTVL.

V and J are TRBV7-6 and TRBJ2-5, with TRBD2 matching over 13 bases. Trimming cost V 2 bases and J 4 bases; bases outside gene matches: 4. The CDR3 runs 16 residues. Germline V lookup: CDR1 SGHVS, CDR2 FNYEAQ. The CDR3 is CASSLRTSGRGETQYF. In nucleotides, the CDR3 is TGTGCCAGCAGCTTAAGGACTAGCGGGAGAGGAGAGACCCAGTACTTC.

The chain employs TRBV7-6 and TRBJ1-1, with 12 positions matching TRBD1. Germline values: CDR1 SGHVS, CDR2 FNYEAQ. The CDR3 covers 15 residues. V gave up 3 bases and J gave up 10 bases; unmatched junction bases: 9. DNA for the CDR3: TGTGCCAGCAGCTTGGGACAGGGGGCGTCGCAAGGAGCTTTCTTT. Its protein is CASSLGQGASQGAFF.

The chain carries TRBV11-1 and TRBJ2-7; 7 bases agree with TRBD2. The CDR3 covers 15 residues. Germline CDR1 and CDR2: SGHAT and FQDESV (reference sequence). The junction had 4 bases not matched to a gene; V was cut back by 0 bases and J by 2 bases. CDR3 sequence reads: CASSLAGAGTYEQYF. DNA of the CDR3: TGTGCCAGCAGCTTAGCGGGAGCGGGGACCTACGAGCAGTACTTC.

The chain couples TRBV25-1 to TRBJ2-7; D not resolved. Trimming removed 10 bases at V and 0 bases at J, with 16 bases between. Germline-derived CDR1 and CDR2 are MGHDK and SYGVNS. The CDR3 runs 14 residues. The CDR3 DNA reads TGTGCCATTTATACCAGGACCTCCTCCTACGAGCAGTACTTC. Translating it yields CAIYTRTSSYEQYF.

The chain recombines TRBV28 with TRBJ1-4, with D perhaps TRBD1 (6 bases). Trimming shortened V by 5 bases and J by 2 bases, and 18 bases separated the two germline ends. The length of the CDR3 is 17 residues. CDR1 is MDHEN and CDR2 is SYDVKM in the germline V gene. The CDR3 coding sequence is TGTGCCAGCAGTCCGACCACTATGGGGGGCACTAATGAAAAACTGTTTTTT. Residues: CASSPTTMGGTNEKLFF.

The J gene is TRBJ2-7, the V gene TRBV6-5, with D possibly matching TRBD1 (5 bases). The CDR3 runs to 15 residues. Germline V lookup: CDR1 MNHEY, CDR2 SVGAGI. Deletions cut 0 bases from V and 0 bases from J, with 9 bases between. The CDR3 here is CASSYSRQTSYEQYF. CDR3 in DNA: TGTGCCAGCAGTTACTCGAGACAGACCTCCTACGAGCAGTACTTC.

There are a few counts of this clonotype. CDR3 coding DNA: TGTGCCAGCAGTCCAGCAAACTCCGCAAGCACCGGGGAGCTGTTTTTT. It translates to CASSPANSASTGELFF. The chain employs TRBV3-1 and TRBJ2-2; D ambiguous. CDR3 length equals 16 residues. Germline assignment: CDR1 LGHDT and CDR2 YNNKEL (reference sequence). V was cut by 6 bases and J by 4 bases, with 18 bases left in between.

V and J are TRBV4-3 and TRBJ2-1, with a possible D match to TRBD1 (6 bases). Trimming took off 0 bases at V and 0 bases at J, with 9 bases between the two ends. CDR1 and CDR2 from the germline V gene are LGHNA and YSLEER. This CDR3 spans 16 amino acids. The CDR3 region has the DNA TGCGCCAGCAGCCAAGAAGGGGGAACCTCCTACAATGAGCAGTTCTTC. This codes for CASSQEGGTSYNEQFF.

The chain combines TRBV7-3 with TRBJ2-3; 10 positions agree with TRBD2. The germline gives CDR1 SGHTA, CDR2 FQGTGA. V lost 5 bases, J lost 6 bases, and 8 bases stayed unmatched. This CDR3 is built from 15 residues. The CDR3 sequence is CASSRGLAEGDTQYF. CDR3 DNA sequence: TGTGCCAGCAGCCGCGGACTAGCGGAAGGGGATACGCAGTATTTT.

For the CDR3, the DNA is TGTGCCATCACCAACGCTAGCGGTAGCTCCTACAATGAGCAGTTCTTC. Its protein is CAITNASGSSYNEQFF. The rearrangement uses TRBV10-3 and TRBJ2-1; 7 positions match TRBD2. CDR3 size: 16 residues. J gave up 0 bases and V 7 bases, and 9 bases lay outside the gene matches. CDR1 is ENHRY, CDR2 SYGVKD, per germline.

V gene TRBV6-5 combines with J gene TRBJ2-7; D gene unclear. CDR1 and CDR2 (germline): MNHEY, SVGAGI. V gave up 6 bases and J gave up 9 bases, with 12 bases separating them. The CDR3 loop spans 11 amino acids. The CDR3 DNA sequence: TGTGCCAGCAGCGAACGCGAAAGGCAGTACTTC. Encoded protein: CASSERERQYF.

This clonotype was seen only a few times. The rearrangement links TRBV29-1 to TRBJ2-3, with a possible D match to TRBD1 (5 bases). Trimming took 7 bases from V and 6 from J, leaving 14 bases between them. CDR3 size: 12 residues. Germline-derived CDR1 and CDR2 are SQVTM and ANQGSEA. DNA of the CDR3: TGCAGCGGCGTAGGGGCCACGGATACGCAGTATTTT. Translated: CSGVGATDTQYF.

This clonotype was counted at least ten times. The chain combines TRBV5-1 with TRBJ2-1, with TRBD2 matching over 13 bases. Germline assignment: CDR1 SGHRS and CDR2 YFSETQ. This CDR3 has 15 residues. V was clipped by 3 bases and J by 7 bases; unmatched bases: 4. The CDR3 reads CASSSGTSGTNEQFF. CDR3 coding DNA: TGCGCCAGCAGCTCCGGGACTAGCGGGACAAATGAGCAGTTCTTC.

The chain carries TRBV27 and TRBJ1-2; 8 nucleotides align to TRBD1. This CDR3 spans 15 amino acids. Per germline, CDR1 MNHEY and CDR2 SMNVEV (reference sequence). Losses at the gene ends were 2 bases for V and 5 bases for J; bases not matched to a gene: 7. The DNA for the CDR3 is TGTGCCAGCAGTTTACGGAGACAGGGGAATTATGGCTACACCTTC. It is translated as CASSLRRQGNYGYTF.